The rows below give T cell receptor beta chains drawn from one sample of a study of CD8 T cells in ankylosing spondylitis. TCRdb re-analysed the 5' RACE reads in MiXCR, keeping a single row per CDR3 protein. The repertoire holds 800,000 to 900,000 distinct CDR3 sequences, with about 10% as singletons. The source material was blood, either unsorted or a sorted T cell fraction (not recorded which). The receptors shown here come from a male donor with ankylosing spondylitis. The CDR3 runs from the conserved cysteine through the conserved F or W. A D gene is named only where the DNA matches it firmly. Size tells how often a clone was seen (once, few, many) or the class of an expanded clone, and some rows leave it out.

V: TRBV7-2; D: TRBD1; J: TRBJ2-5; size: few; CDR3: CASSSGQGIWETQYF; DNA: TGTGCCAGCAGCTCGGGACAGGGGATCTGGGAGACCCAGTACTTC
V: TRBV6-2/TRBV6-3; D: .; J: TRBJ1-1; size: .; CDR3: CASSYSRRTANTEAFF; DNA: TGTGCCAGCAGTTACTCCCGACGGACAGCCAACACTGAAGCTTTCTTT
V: TRBV10-3; D: .; J: TRBJ1-2; size: many; CDR3: CAISEGGSNYGYTF; DNA: TGTGCCATCAGTGAGGGCGGCAGTAACTATGGCTACACCTTC
V: TRBV20-1; D: .; J: TRBJ2-7; size: .; CDR3: CSARAPGLLGYEQYF; DNA: TGCAGTGCTCGAGCCCCTGGACTACTTGGCTACGAGCAGTACTTC
V: TRBV20-1; D: .; J: TRBJ1-6; size: few; CDR3: CSARNQRALHF; DNA: TGCAGTGCTAGAAACCAGAGAGCCCTCCACTTT
V: TRBV20-1; D: .; J: TRBJ2-7; size: .; CDR3: CSAVLGPLYEQYF; DNA: TGCAGTGCTGTTCTGGGGCCTCTTTACGAGCAGTACTTC
V: TRBV3-1; D: .; J: TRBJ1-1; size: few; CDR3: CASSQGTLQLNTEAFF; DNA: TGTGCCAGCAGCCAGGGGACGCTACAGTTGAACACTGAAGCTTTCTTT
V: TRBV4-3; D: .; J: TRBJ1-2; size: .; CDR3: CASSQDWNREVGYTF; DNA: TGCGCCAGCAGCCAAGATTGGAACAGGGAAGTTGGCTACACCTTC
V: TRBV20-1; D: TRBD1; J: TRBJ1-5; size: few; CDR3: CSARNPWTGTPYSNQPQHF; DNA: TGCAGTGCTAGGAACCCCTGGACAGGTACACCTTATAGCAATCAGCCCCAGCATTTT
V: TRBV20-1; D: TRBD1; J: TRBJ2-1; size: many; CDR3: CSDRGYNEQFF; DNA: TGCAGTGACAGGGGATACAATGAGCAGTTCTTC
V: TRBV5-1; D: .; J: TRBJ1-4; size: few; CDR3: CASSEQGQGNEKLFF; DNA: TGCGCCAGCAGCGAACAGGGACAAGGGAATGAAAAACTGTTTTTT